This TCR beta chain emerged from a study of Ad26.COV2.S vaccination and SARS-CoV-2 variants listed by TCRdb under 2021. Describing the broader study: Vaccine-arm donors came from COV1001, a multicentre, randomized, double-blind, placebo-controlled phase I-IIa trial of Ad26.COV2.S in healthy adults. Ad26.COV2.S was administered intramuscularly at a dose of 5x10^10 or 1x10^11 viral particles, either as one shot or as two shots given 56 days apart. The specificity and breadth of SARS-CoV-2-reactive T cell receptors after Ad26.COV2.S vaccination were assessed by TCRbeta repertoire sequencing. The TCR-sequenced set comprised about 32 samples: roughly 19 Ad26.COV2.S vaccine recipients, 5 placebo recipients and 8 SARS-CoV-2 convalescent individuals. Trial participants were randomized into five groups of five: low-dose or high-dose Ad26.COV2.S given once or twice, or placebo on both occasions. Investigators did not know the trial group allocation while performing experiments and assessing outcomes.

The immunoSEQ Assay was used to sequence TCRbeta CDR3 regions. After extraction, genomic DNA underwent amplification by bias-controlled multiplex PCR, followed by high-throughput sequencing. For the original study's pipeline: To quantify the absolute abundance of every unique TCRbeta CDR3 region, sequences were collapsed and filtered. T cell fraction was estimated by normalizing TCRbeta template counts to usable DNA, with usable DNA measured through amplification of reference genes found in all nucleated cells. Repertoire TCRs were annotated as SARS-CoV-2-specific when V gene, CDR3 amino acid sequence and J gene were exactly matched to a known reactive TCR set. The reference SARS-CoV-2 TCR set was derived from MIRA and filtered for enrichment in COVID-19-positive ImmuneCODE repertoires, a step that removed public or cross-reactive TCRs. Using the MIRA antigens, annotated TCRs were further analysed by specific ORF or by position within an ORF. Breadth was defined as the number of annotated unique rearrangements divided by the total number of unique productive rearrangements, and depth was defined as the summed frequency of the annotated unique rearrangements. Group comparisons of TCR breadth used two-sided Wilcoxon rank-sum tests. In its TCRdb copy, this immuneACCESS table keeps in-frame sequences only and misses some clones. Where compared with another copy, unresolved V genes explain less than half of these, and the others have no known cause. Clone size and V and J calls were adopted from that table, with D and trimming inferred from the DNA. Counted in this sample were 400,000 or so clones; about nine tenths of them appeared once. Clones ranked in the top ten supply approximately 3.7% of the sample.

V is trimmed back by 5 bases and J by 7 bases, and the junction contains 6 bases that no gene match accounts for. Per the germline V gene (reference sequence), SEHNR is the CDR1 and FQNEAQ is the CDR2. The CDR3 has 14 amino acids, counting the end cysteine and phenylalanine. Only the CDR3 part of the read is kept: 42 bases, read in frame from the first base. The treatment or condition label here, explained by the study, means: 15 to 20 received Ad26.COV2.S at low or high dose, single or two shots; roughly 5 received placebo; per-sample allocation not given. Repertoires of vaccine and placebo recipients were sequenced from samples taken on day 63 after the first injection. Cohort 1b enrolled roughly 25 adults aged 18-55 years at a single site in Boston, USA, between 29 July and 7 August 2020. Ad26.COV2.S was a replication-incompetent adenovirus type 26 vector that expressed a prefusion-stabilized SARS-CoV-2 spike protein derived from the original Wuhan strain.

General findings and caveats noted by the study authors: The study lacked the statistical power to compare responses across vaccine doses or regimens. The authors noted that the TCR breadth and depth analyses may have underestimated total T cell responses. Comparable non-spike TCR breadth was observed between vaccine and placebo recipients, consistent with only spike being contained in the vaccine. Ad26.COV2.S recipients had higher spike-specific TCR breadth than placebo recipients (P = 0.0014). Substantial breadth of spike-specific CD8+ and CD4+ T cell responses was reported after vaccination.

Concerning this clone itself: Its antigen is currently not known. Base qualities are not provided; no much larger clone lies one nucleotide away.

This TCR came from a person between 18 and 60 years old who received the Ad26.COV2.S COVID-19 vaccine or a placebo. Sequences were derived from peripheral blood, sampled in a trial of Ad26.COV2.S vaccine versus placebo. This chain is built from TRBV7-9 and TRBJ1-4; TRBD1 agrees with 8 junctional bases. The CDR3 here reads CASSPEDRAEKLFF. The sequenced DNA: TGTGCCAGCAGCCCAGAGGACAGGGCTGAAAAACTGTTTTTT.